Below, 32 T cell receptor beta chains from the same sample are listed, as sequenced in a study of T cell responses to AZD1222 COVID-19 vaccine. Sequencing used immunoSEQ multiplex PCR; TCRdb keeps in-frame clones, though not all of them. The table has some 180,000 clones, 70% to 90% seen once. The specimen comprised peripheral blood, sampled 28 days after the second AZD1222 dose. These receptors were obtained from an adult who received the AZD1222 COVID-19 vaccine.

V and J are TRBV5-4 and TRBJ2-2; D is tentatively TRBD1 or TRBD2 (5 bases each). Trimming pared 4 bases from V and 6 bases from J, leaving 13 bases between. The CDR3 is made up of 14 amino acids. Germline CDR1 and CDR2: SGHNT and YYREEE (reference sequence). The CDR3 loop is CASSIRGGSGELFF. CDR3 nucleotides: TGTGCCAGCAGCATCCGGGGCGGGTCCGGGGAGCTGTTTTTT.

In nucleotides, the CDR3 is TGCGCCAGCAGCTTTGGACTAGCGGGGGGGTATTCCTACGAGCAGTACTTC. Translation gives CASSFGLAGGYSYEQYF. This chain joins TRBV5-1 and TRBJ2-7; TRBD2 matches 15 bases. The CDR3 has 17 residues. In germline, CDR1 is SGHRS, CDR2 YFSETQ. J lost 1 base, V lost 2 bases, and 4 bases had no gene match.

The CDR3 protein is CASSIDERTGNTEAFF. The CDR3 DNA reads TGTGCCAGTAGTATAGACGAGAGGACGGGGAACACTGAAGCTTTCTTT. J is TRBJ1-1 and V is TRBV19; D uncertain. CDR1 and CDR2 (germline): LNHDA, SQIVND (reference sequence). Trimming cost V 0 bases and J 1 base, with 12 bases left between them. This CDR3 has 16 residues.

The chain recombines TRBV25-1 with TRBJ1-1; D call uncertain. Trimming removed 7 bases at V and 2 bases at J, with 11 bases between. The CDR3 extends over 13 amino acids. CDR1 is MGHDK, CDR2 SYGVNS, per germline. The CDR3 DNA reads TGTGCCAGCACCCAACTGGGTAACACTGAAGCTTTCTTT. It specifies CASTQLGNTEAFF.

The chain employs TRBV5-6 and TRBJ2-5; no clear D gene. CDR1 and CDR2 (germline): SGHDT, YYEEEE. The CDR3 sequence is 13 residues long. Trimming removed 4 bases from V and 0 bases from J, with 7 bases in between. CDR3 region: CASSAYNQETQYF. CDR3 nucleotides: TGTGCCAGCAGCGCCTACAACCAAGAGACCCAGTACTTC.

The chain carries TRBV10-3 and TRBJ2-3, with 9 bases that match TRBD2. The V segment lost 10 bases and the J segment 4 bases; nucleotides outside the gene matches: 3. This CDR3 is built from 12 residues. Germline lookup yields CDR1 ENHRY and CDR2 SYGVKD. The CDR3 DNA sequence: TGTGCCACTAGCGGGGACCCAGATACGCAGTATTTT. This gives the protein CATSGDPDTQYF.

This clone occurred once. The chain joins TRBV5-1 to TRBJ2-7; 8 positions agree with TRBD1. Germline V gives CDR1 SGHRS, CDR2 YFSETQ. V lost 4 bases and J lost 3; bases outside the gene matches: 6. This CDR3 comprises 14 residues. For the CDR3, the DNA is TGCGCCAGCAGCCGGACAGGGAAGGGCTACGAGCAGTACTTC. This codes for CASSRTGKGYEQYF.

This clone was counted a few times. The conserved phenylalanine or tryptophan is not found at the CDR3 terminus, so this likely reflects a read error. The limits of the CDR3 on the DNA are not certain, so only TCRdb's listed CDR3 is given. V and J are TRBV7-2 and TRBJ1-2. The CDR3 adds up to 8 amino acids, both ends counted. CDR1 and CDR2 from the germline V gene are SGHTA and FQGNSA. The CDR3 sequence: CASSRGTL.

This chain connects TRBV7-2 to TRBJ2-7; D is uncertain. Trimming cost V 1 base and J 4 bases, with 17 bases left between them. The CDR3 sequence is 16 residues long. CDR1 and CDR2 from the germline V gene are SGHTA and FQGNSA. In DNA, the CDR3 is TGTGCCAGCAGCTTAGGTATATCAGCCATGGCGTACGAGCAGTACTTC. Translating gives CASSLGISAMAYEQYF.

This clone was observed a few times. The chain uses TRBV10-3 and TRBJ1-2; tentative D call: TRBD1 (5 bases). The V and J ends lost 7 bases and 1 base respectively, with 10 bases between them. The germline V gene encodes CDR1 ENHRY and CDR2 SYGVKD. The CDR3 covers 13 residues. The CDR3 sequence: CAITPTDNYGYTF. The CDR3 DNA reads TGTGCCATCACCCCGACAGATAACTATGGCTACACCTTC.

In this sample, this clone turned up once. The V call is TRBV27, the J call TRBJ1-2; D remains ambiguous. The V gene's germline CDR1 is MNHEY and CDR2 SMNVEV (reference sequence). The ends were cut back, 0 bases at V and 8 bases at J, with 16 bases in the middle. CDR3 length equals 15 residues. The DNA of the CDR3 is TGTGCCAGCAGTTTATCGGAGACCGCCCATGGCGGCTACACCTTC. It translates to CASSLSETAHGGYTF.

The chain uses TRBV11-3 and TRBJ2-2; D unclear. The CDR3 has 13 residues. CDR1 SGHNT and CDR2 YENEEA come from the germline V gene. V was pared by 5 bases and J by 5 bases, with 9 bases between. The CDR3 here is CASSPTRTGELFF. The CDR3 coding sequence is TGTGCCAGCAGCCCCACAAGAACCGGGGAGCTGTTTTTT. Supplemented by reference TRBV11-3 and TRBJ2-2, the full variable domain reads EAGVVQSPRYKIIEKKQPVAFWCNPISGHNTLYWYLQNLGQGPELLIRYENEEAVDDSQLPKDRFSAERLKGVDSTLKIQPAELGDSAVYLCASSPTRTGELFFGEGSRLTVL.

J is TRBJ2-5 and V is TRBV6-2 or TRBV6-3; 8 bases are shared with TRBD1. This CDR3 is 14 amino acids long. Germline lookup yields CDR1 MNHEY and CDR2 SVGEGT. V lost 4 bases, J lost 6 bases, and 7 bases stayed unmatched. DNA for the CDR3: TGTGCCAGCAGTTCGAGGGACAGGCCAAAGACCCAGTACTTC. Residues: CASSSRDRPKTQYF.

The chain couples TRBV4-1 to TRBJ2-1; 14 nucleotides line up with TRBD2. From germline, CDR1 is MGHRA and CDR2 YSYEKL. The CDR3 runs 20 residues. V was clipped by 5 bases and J by 0 bases; unmatched bases: 12. The CDR3 nucleotides are TGCGCCAGCAGCTTTACTACTGGGACTAGCGGGAGAAGCTCCTACAATGAGCAGTTCTTC. It encodes CASSFTTGTSGRSSYNEQFF.

The chain combines TRBV28 with TRBJ1-2, with TRBD1 matching over 7 bases. The CDR3 covers 17 residues. Germline lookup yields CDR1 MDHEN and CDR2 SYDVKM. The V and J ends lost 2 bases and 5 bases, in that order; junction bases with no gene match: 14. CDR3 sequence (DNA): TGTGCCAGCAGTTTAAACGGGGGGACAGAGAGGGCTTATGGCTACACCTTC. It specifies CASSLNGGTERAYGYTF.

The V call is TRBV21-1, the J call TRBJ2-2; the D call in the table, TRBD1, was not verified against the DNA. TRBV21-1 is designated a pseudogene. The CDR3 sequence is 20 residues long. The CDR3 DNA reads as TGTGCCAGCAGCTATCATAGGGGGCGCGCAACCCCCCCGAACACCGGGGAGCTGTTTTTT. As protein: CASSYHRGRATPPNTGELFF.

This clone came up once. The V and J genes are TRBV12-5 and TRBJ1-1; 8 bases are shared with TRBD1. Unmatched junction bases numbered 10, after V lost 6 bases and J lost 1 base. This CDR3 is built from 16 residues. The germline V gene has CDR1 LGHNT and CDR2 FRNRAP. This chain's CDR3 is CASGHWTGLPNTEAFF. CDR3 DNA: TGTGCTAGTGGGCACTGGACAGGGCTACCGAACACTGAAGCTTTCTTT.

The chain recombines TRBV11-2 with TRBJ2-1; D is ambiguous. This CDR3 spans 13 amino acids. The ends were cut back, 0 bases at V and 2 bases at J, with 2 bases in the middle. The germline CDR1 and CDR2 sequences are SGHAT and FQNNGV. CDR3 in amino acids: CASSLEAYNEQFF. The CDR3 bases are TGTGCCAGCAGCTTAGAAGCCTACAATGAGCAGTTCTTC. The variable domain in full, with the rest retrieved from reference TRBV11-2 and TRBJ2-1, is EAGVAQSPRYKIIEKRQSVAFWCNPISGHATLYWYQQILGQGPKLLIQFQNNGVVDDSQLPKDRFSAERLKGVDSTLKIQPAKLEDSAVYLCASSLEAYNEQFFGPGTRLTVL.

The V call is TRBV30, the J call TRBJ1-1; D is uncertain. The CDR3 is 13 residues long. Germline CDR1 GTSNPN, CDR2 SVGIG (reference sequence). Between the trimmed V and J ends, which lost 0 bases and 6 bases, there was a span of 11 bases. This chain's CDR3 is CAWSVPPPAEAFF. The CDR3 DNA reads TGTGCCTGGAGTGTACCCCCTCCGGCTGAAGCTTTCTTT. Looking up the rest from reference TRBV30 and TRBJ1-1 gives the full variable domain: SQTIHQWPATLVQPVGSPLSLECTVEGTSNPNLYWYRQAAGRGLQLLFYSVGIGQISSEVPQNLSASRPQDRQFILSSKKLLLSDSGFYLCAWSVPPPAEAFFGQGTRLTVV.

The rearrangement links TRBV30 to TRBJ1-2; no clear D. V was pared by 8 bases and J by 2 bases, with 12 bases between. Germline V lookup: CDR1 GTSNPN, CDR2 SVGIG (reference sequence). The CDR3 covers 12 residues. The DNA of the CDR3 is TGTGCCGGGCCCTGGATCAACTATGGCTACACCTTC. Translated: CAGPWINYGYTF.

This chain uses TRBV15 with TRBJ1-5; D call uncertain. The germline CDR1 and CDR2 sequences are LNHNV and YYDKDF (reference sequence). The V and J ends lost 0 bases and 7 bases respectively, with 10 bases between them. This CDR3 comprises 14 residues. The CDR3 DNA is TGTGCCACCAGCAGAGATCGAGTGGGACAGCCCCAGCATTTT. The encoded protein is CATSRDRVGQPQHF.

The genes are TRBV4-1 and TRBJ2-5; TRBD2 might be the D (5 bases). The CDR3 loop spans 18 amino acids. V was trimmed by 3 bases and J by 0 bases, leaving 20 bases between them. From germline, CDR1 is MGHRA and CDR2 YSYEKL. CDR3 bases: TGCGCCAGCAGCCAGAGAGGGCAGACCGAGCCATACCAAGAGACCCAGTACTTC. Translating it yields CASSQRGQTEPYQETQYF.

V is TRBV5-1 and J is TRBJ2-7; D tentatively fits TRBD1 or TRBD2 (5 bases each). CDR1 is SGHRS, CDR2 YFSETQ, per germline. V was pared by 3 bases and J by 3 bases, with 13 bases between. The CDR3 length is 14 residues. The CDR3 nucleotides are TGCGCCAGCAGCTCTACCGGGACCGTCTACGAGCAGTACTTC. Translating it yields CASSSTGTVYEQYF.

J is TRBJ1-1 and V is TRBV4-1, with 9 bases lining up with TRBD1. In germline, CDR1 is MGHRA, CDR2 YSYEKL. CDR3 length: 14 amino acids. Trimming cost V 4 bases and J 5 bases; bases outside gene matches: 5. The chain's CDR3 is CASSLGQGITEAFF. CDR3 nucleotide sequence: TGCGCCAGCAGCCTGGGACAGGGAATTACTGAAGCTTTCTTT.

The chain links TRBV7-2 to TRBJ2-7; D is ambiguous. The germline CDR1 and CDR2 sequences are SGHTA and FQGNSA. The CDR3 covers 14 residues. The V end lost 2 bases, the J end lost 6 bases, and 14 bases lay between the germline ends. CDR3 nucleotide sequence: TGTGCCAGCAGCTTAAATTTGGGGAATAGCGAGCAGTACTTC. This sequence encodes CASSLNLGNSEQYF.

The V and J genes are TRBV9 and TRBJ2-3, with D tentatively TRBD2 (6 bases). Germline V gives CDR1 SGDLS, CDR2 YYNGEE. The CDR3 is 14 amino acids. The V end was cut by 4 bases, the J end by 2 bases, with 11 bases between. CDR3 bases: TGTGCCAGCAGCAAAACTAGCCACACAGATACGCAGTATTTT. It yields the protein CASSKTSHTDTQYF.

The V and J genes are TRBV7-8 and TRBJ2-1; a possible D gene is TRBD1 (5 bases). Germline CDR1 SGHVS, CDR2 FQNEAQ. Trimming stripped 9 bases from V and 4 bases from J, with 13 bases between. This CDR3 spans 13 amino acids. The chain's CDR3 is CASAEYRYNEQFF. CDR3 sequence (DNA): TGTGCCAGTGCAGAGTACAGGTACAATGAGCAGTTCTTC.

DNA for the CDR3: TGTGCCAGCAGAAGAACAGGGGGCGGAAATTCACCCCTCCACTTT. It yields the protein CASRRTGGGNSPLHF. The chain is built from TRBV6-5 and TRBJ1-6; 9 bases line up with TRBD1. The CDR3 covers 15 residues. In germline, CDR1 is MNHEY, CDR2 SVGAGI. V was pared by 6 bases and J by 7 bases, with 7 bases of the junction left unmatched.

V and J are TRBV6-4 and TRBJ1-2, with a weak D call TRBD1 (6 bases). This CDR3 has 14 amino acids. Germline CDR1 and CDR2: MRHNA and SNTAGT. Trimming pared 6 bases from V and 8 bases from J, leaving 19 bases between. The CDR3 region has the DNA TGTGCCAGCAGCATGGGGGGACATAGGTCCGGCTACACCTTC. Its protein product is CASSMGGHRSGYTF.

J is TRBJ1-5 and V is TRBV28; 7 bases are shared with TRBD1. The length of the CDR3 is 15 residues. Germline V gives CDR1 MDHEN, CDR2 SYDVKM. With 8 bases clipped from V and 4 bases from J, the junction kept 11 bases outside the gene matches. The CDR3 loop is CASSGGQRGNQPQHF. CDR3 coding DNA: TGTGCCAGCTCAGGGGGGCAGAGAGGAAATCAGCCCCAGCATTTT.

The rearrangement joins TRBV7-6 to TRBJ2-2; D gene uncertain. The V gene lost 8 bases and the J gene lost 1 base, with 17 bases spanning the gap. This CDR3 contains 16 residues. CDR1 is SGHVS and CDR2 is FNYEAQ in the germline V gene. As DNA, the CDR3 is TGTGCCAGCTACGCCCTTGGGCTCCAGAACACCGGGGAGCTGTTTTTT. This encodes CASYALGLQNTGELFF.

This rearrangement joins TRBV30 to TRBJ1-4, with unresolved D. The CDR3 is 14 amino acids. Germline V lookup: CDR1 GTSNPN, CDR2 SVGIG (reference sequence). Trimming cost V 0 bases and J 7 bases, with 12 bases left between them. The CDR3 protein is CAWSVGFAGEKLFF. For the CDR3, the DNA is TGTGCCTGGAGTGTGGGGTTCGCGGGTGAAAAACTGTTTTTT.